This TCR beta chain was recorded in a study of blood T cell repertoires in COVID-19. The repertoire was sequenced with immunoSEQ multiplex PCR; TCRdb's copy has only in-frame clones and lacks some. The table lists 200,000 to 300,000 clones, around nine tenths of them singletons, with around 1.8% in the top ten. With 5 bases clipped from V and 1 base from J, the junction kept 8 bases outside the gene matches. Looked up from germline, CDR1 is SGHKS and CDR2 is YYEKEE (reference sequence). The CDR3 consists of 15 residues. Sequencing was carried out using peripheral blood. The chain carries TRBV5-5 and TRBJ1-1; 7 bases agree with TRBD1. The TCR comes from a man under 40 with active or convalescent COVID-19. CDR3 protein: CASSSLGQRNTEAFF. The CDR3 DNA follows: TGTGCCAGCAGTAGCCTGGGACAGAGGAACACTGAAGCTTTCTTT.